What follows are 15 T cell receptor beta chains derived from one specimen sequenced in a study of shared clonotypes between healthy human individuals. Sequenced by immunoSEQ multiplex PCR; TCRdb stores in-frame clones only, minus some. The sample shows about 490,000 clones, roughly 80% of them seen only once. Sequencing input: PBMCs. All receptors derive from a woman in her thirties or forties in good health. Some clones in this sample may be carry-over from other donors' samples.

In regard to this clone: Since a far larger clone is one base different, this is likely a read error. Other nucleotide sequences in the sample specify the same CDR3. The chain links TRBV5-1 to TRBJ2-7, with TRBD2 matching 13 bases. Germline loops: CDR1 SGHRS, CDR2 YFSETQ. V shed 2 bases and J 0 bases; nucleotides not matched to a gene: 5. The CDR3 has 17 amino acids. DNA for the CDR3: TGCGCCAGCAGCTTCCGGACTAGCGGGAGACACTCCTACGAGCAGTACTTC. Its translation: CASSFRTSGRHSYEQYF.

CDR3 region: CASSPPGRAETQYF. The CDR3 DNA reads TGTGCCAGCTCACCTCCCGGGAGGGCGGAGACCCAGTACTTC. The chain uses TRBV18 and TRBJ2-5; the match to TRBD2 covers 8 bases. V trimming: 3 bases; J trimming: 5 bases; junction bases outside the gene matches: 5. The germline gives CDR1 KGHSH, CDR2 LQKENI. CDR3 length: 14 residues.

The chain links TRBV7-8 to TRBJ2-5, with 14 bases that match TRBD2. CDR1 is SGHVS and CDR2 is FQNEAQ in the germline V gene. Germline trimming cut 10 bases from V and 4 bases from J; bases unmatched to any gene: 8. The CDR3 extends over 15 amino acids. The CDR3 nucleotides read TGTGCCACGGGCCAAGGACTAGCGGGAGGAGAGACCCAGTACTTC. It codes for CATGQGLAGGETQYF.

Points on this clone: A far larger clone is a single base away, which makes a read error likely. The V and J genes are TRBV19 and TRBJ2-5, with D perhaps TRBD2 (6 bases). The CDR3 length is 14 residues. Germline V gene sequence: CDR1 LNHDA, CDR2 SQIVND (reference sequence). Trimming removed 4 bases at V and 5 bases at J, with 14 bases between. The chain's CDR3 is CASSNPGAGETQYF. CDR3 sequence (DNA): TGTGCCAGTAGTAATCCGGGAGCAGGGGAGACCCAGTACTTC.

This chain uses TRBV5-1 with TRBJ2-3, with 7 bases matching TRBD1. Unmatched junction bases numbered 6, after V lost 5 bases and J lost 0 bases. Germline assignment: CDR1 SGHRS and CDR2 YFSETQ. This CDR3 comprises 15 residues. In DNA, the CDR3 is TGCGCCAGCAGACCACAGGGGCCTAGCACAGATACGCAGTATTTT. As protein: CASRPQGPSTDTQYF.

The rearrangement uses TRBV28 and TRBJ2-3; 12 nucleotides match TRBD2. Germline V CDR1 and CDR2: MDHEN, SYDVKM. Losses at the gene ends were 4 bases for V and 14 bases for J; bases not matched to a gene: 4. The CDR3 totals 12 residues. The CDR3: CASSSSGRATYF. CDR3 sequence (DNA): TGTGCCAGCAGTTCTAGCGGGAGGGCCACGTATTTT.

This clone occurred many times. The J gene is TRBJ2-7, the V gene TRBV28, with TRBD1 identical over 9 bases. Trimming cost V 7 bases and J 3 bases; bases outside gene matches: 10. In germline, CDR1 is MDHEN, CDR2 SYDVKM. CDR3 size: 15 residues. The CDR3 sequence is CASNPTGGSFYEQYF. CDR3 in DNA: TGTGCCAGCAATCCTACAGGGGGCTCCTTCTACGAGCAGTACTTC.

This chain joins TRBV29-1 and TRBJ2-2; 10 bases are shared with TRBD1. Losses at the gene ends were 5 bases for V and 2 bases for J; bases not matched to a gene: 5. This CDR3 spans 15 amino acids. In germline, CDR1 is SQVTM, CDR2 ANQGSEA. Written as DNA, the CDR3 is TGCAGCGTTTCCGGGACAGGGGCCAACACCGGGGAGCTGTTTTTT. Protein product: CSVSGTGANTGELFF.

V gene TRBV4-3 combines with J gene TRBJ2-5, with TRBD2 matching over 9 bases. Germline V gives CDR1 LGHNA, CDR2 YSLEER. The CDR3 has 16 residues. Germline trimming cut 1 base from V and 2 bases from J; bases unmatched to any gene: 5. CDR3 residues: CASSQGVREGQETQYF. The DNA of the CDR3 is TGCGCCAGCAGCCAAGGGGTGCGGGAGGGGCAAGAGACCCAGTACTTC.

The J gene is TRBJ2-7, the V gene TRBV5-4; 7 bases are shared with TRBD1. The V gene end was trimmed by 4 bases and the J gene end by 2 bases; junction bases not matched to a gene: 6. The germline V gene has CDR1 SGHNT and CDR2 YYREEE (reference sequence). There are 14 residues in the CDR3. CDR3 nucleotide sequence: TGTGCCAGCAGCAGGAAGACAGGGACCTACGAGCAGTACTTC. Protein sequence: CASSRKTGTYEQYF.

A remark on this clone: A far more abundant clone sits one base away, making this likely a read error. Here the CDR3 reads CASSLPLGRADEKLFF. In nucleotides, the CDR3 is TGTGCCAGCAGCTTACCCCTGGGCCGGGCCGACGAAAAACTGTTTTTT. The rearrangement links TRBV11-2 to TRBJ1-4; D gene unclear. The CDR3 totals 16 residues. Germline CDR1 SGHAT, CDR2 FQNNGV. Trimming removed 2 bases at V and 8 bases at J, with 18 bases between.

With respect to this clone: At one boundary the junction diverges from the germline segment, which might be a read error. The chain couples TRBV7-7 to TRBJ2-7; D perhaps matches TRBD1 (7 bases). Germline loops: CDR1 SSHAT, CDR2 FNYEAQ (reference sequence). The CDR3 length is 20 residues. In nucleotides, the CDR3 is TGTGCTAGCAGCTTAGATCCCAGGGGGGATGCTCCACAGACTACCTACGAGCAGTACTTC. Translation gives CASSLDPRGDAPQTTYEQYF.

The rearrangement joins TRBV13 to TRBJ2-7; D possibly matches TRBD1 or TRBD2 (6 bases each). The germline gives CDR1 PRHDT, CDR2 FYEKMQ (reference sequence). The V and J ends lost 1 base and 2 bases respectively, with 18 bases between them. The CDR3 is 17 residues long. The chain's CDR3 is CASSLESRLGGAYEQYF. DNA for the CDR3: TGTGCCAGCAGCTTAGAGTCCCGACTAGGGGGAGCCTACGAGCAGTACTTC.

V and J are TRBV28 and TRBJ1-1; the D is unclear. The CDR3 has 13 amino acids. Between the trimmed V and J ends, which lost 6 bases and 1 base, there was a span of 9 bases. Germline V gene data show CDR1 as MDHEN and CDR2 as SYDVKM. CDR3 in amino acids: CASRGSTNTEAFF. CDR3 nucleotides: TGTGCCAGCAGAGGGTCCACGAACACTGAAGCTTTCTTT.

To note about this clone: A far larger clone is one nucleotide away, so this likely arose from a read error. CDR3 loop: CASTALAGNEQFF. The CDR3 DNA reads as TGCGCCAGCACCGCCTTAGCGGGGAATGAGCAGTTCTTC. The V and J genes are TRBV7-8 and TRBJ2-1, with 8 positions matching TRBD2. Germline V gene data show CDR1 as SGHVS and CDR2 as FQNEAQ. This CDR3 contains 13 residues.